The 18 T cell receptor beta chains presented below share a single source sample, sequenced in a study of OX40 agonist ivuxolimab in advanced cancers. Only in-frame clones appear in the TCRdb table, and some are missing; sequencing was by immunoSEQ multiplex PCR. Among about 67,000 clones listed, more than 85% were seen once. The source was CD4+ or CD8+ T cells sorted from blood, collected in a trial of the OX40 agonist ivuxolimab. These receptors all stem from an adult with an advanced solid tumor such as melanoma, head and neck, liver or kidney cancer.

V is TRBV7-2 and J is TRBJ1-3, with unresolved D. Germline V lookup: CDR1 SGHTA, CDR2 FQGNSA. Trimming cost V 8 bases and J 1 base, with 21 bases left between them. There are 17 residues in the CDR3. CDR3 sequence (DNA): TGTGCCAGCTTTGACCGCTCAAACCTTTTGTCTGGAAACACCATATATTTT. It specifies CASFDRSNLLSGNTIYF.

As regards this clone: The sample contains more than one DNA sequence encoding this CDR3. The rearrangement links TRBV7-2 to TRBJ2-7, with D perhaps TRBD2 (6 bases). CDR1 and CDR2 from the germline V gene are SGHTA and FQGNSA. This CDR3 region has 15 residues. Trimming took 1 base from V and 4 from J, leaving 14 bases between them. The CDR3 nucleotides read TGTGCCAGCAGCTTAGAGTCCGGGGGAACTTACGAGCAGTACTTC. Amino acids: CASSLESGGTYEQYF.

Only one count was recorded for this clone. CDR3 amino acids: CAISAREHEQYF. CDR3 in DNA: TGTGCCATCAGTGCGAGGGAGCACGAGCAGTACTTC. The genes are TRBV10-3 and TRBJ2-7; possible D gene TRBD2, 5 bases. Germline assignment: CDR1 ENHRY and CDR2 SYGVKD. The CDR3 runs to 12 residues. Trimming removed 4 bases at V and 5 bases at J, with 9 bases between.

CDR3 sequence reads: CASSREANYGYTF. CDR3 nucleotides: TGTGCCAGCAGCCGAGAGGCTAACTATGGCTACACCTTC. The chain is built from TRBV5-6 and TRBJ1-2; D is uncertain. Germline values: CDR1 SGHDT, CDR2 YYEEEE. Between the trimmed V and J ends, which lost 4 bases and 0 bases, there was a span of 7 bases. The CDR3 is 13 residues long.

This rearrangement joins TRBV7-2 to TRBJ2-2, with D perhaps matching TRBD1 (6 bases). The germline V gene encodes CDR1 SGHTA and CDR2 FQGNSA. The CDR3 has 15 amino acids. The V and J ends lost 5 bases and 5 bases respectively, with 15 bases between them. The CDR3 DNA sequence: TGTGCCAGCAGCCAGACAGGCACGGCAACCGGGGAGCTGTTTTTT. This codes for CASSQTGTATGELFF.

A single count supports this clone. The CDR3 region has the DNA TGTGCCAGTAGTTCTTCGGACAGGATATATGGCTACACCTTC. This codes for CASSSSDRIYGYTF. This chain connects TRBV19 to TRBJ1-2, with 7 nucleotides matching TRBD1. V lost 5 bases, J lost 5 bases, and 8 bases stayed unmatched. The CDR3 has 14 residues. Germline V CDR1 and CDR2: LNHDA, SQIVND (reference sequence).

This sequence joins TRBV7-2 and TRBJ1-1; 9 bases are a match to TRBD1. V was pared by 1 base and J by 2 bases, with 5 bases of the junction left unmatched. The CDR3 is 16 amino acids. Per the germline V gene, CDR1 is SGHTA and CDR2 is FQGNSA. Here the CDR3 reads CASSLVNRGLNTEAFF. The CDR3 DNA follows: TGTGCCAGCAGCTTAGTCAACAGGGGGCTAAACACTGAAGCTTTCTTT.

The genes are TRBV6-5 and TRBJ1-2, with 7 bases that match TRBD1. The length of the CDR3 is 13 residues. The J segment lost 7 bases and the V segment lost 4 bases, leaving 6 bases of the junction unmatched. Germline V gene data show CDR1 as MNHEY and CDR2 as SVGAGI. The CDR3, as DNA: TGTGCCAGCAGTTCGGGACAGCGCTTTGGCTACACCTTC. This translates into CASSSGQRFGYTF.

CDR3 DNA sequence: TGTGCCAGCAGTAGTGCGGGTTCCTACGAGCAGTACTTC. Protein sequence: CASSSAGSYEQYF. J is TRBJ2-7 and V is TRBV2; possible D gene TRBD2, 5 bases. Trimming removed 5 bases from V and 1 base from J, with 9 bases in between. The CDR3 sequence is 13 residues long. Germline V CDR1 and CDR2: SNHLY, FYNNEI.

This clone was seen once. V and J are TRBV29-1 and TRBJ2-1; weak D call: TRBD1 (7 bases). Germline CDR1 and CDR2: SQVTM and ANQGSEA. Trimming took 4 bases from V and 0 from J, leaving 13 bases between them. The CDR3 length is 15 residues. CDR3 DNA: TGCAGCGTTGTCACCCAGGGGGGCTCCTACAATGAGCAGTTCTTC. It codes for CSVVTQGGSYNEQFF.

Concerning this clone itself: Other DNA sequences of this sample code for an identical CDR3. CDR3 loop: CASSERGQGGGTQYF. CDR3 coding DNA: TGTGCCAGCAGTGAACGGGGTCAGGGGGGAGGGACCCAGTACTTC. V and J are TRBV2 and TRBJ2-5; possibly TRBD1 for D (7 bases). Germline V gene sequence: CDR1 SNHLY, CDR2 FYNNEI. The CDR3 has 15 amino acids. Trimming shortened V by 2 bases and J by 7 bases, and 17 bases separated the two germline ends.

The sample holds a few counts of this clone. This chain connects TRBV5-4 to TRBJ2-1; 8 nucleotides match TRBD1. This CDR3 has 14 amino acids. Germline CDR1 and CDR2: SGHNT and YYREEE (reference sequence). Germline trimming cut 5 bases from V and 12 bases from J; bases unmatched to any gene: 13. The CDR3 coding sequence is TGTGCCAGCAGTCCAGGGGGCGACTCCGTTGGGCAGTTCTTC. Translated, it gives CASSPGGDSVGQFF.

The chain combines TRBV19 with TRBJ1-2; D gene unclear. The CDR3 contains 13 residues. Per germline, CDR1 LNHDA and CDR2 SQIVND (reference sequence). Deletions cut 3 bases from V and 0 bases from J, with 5 bases between. The DNA for the CDR3 is TGTGCCAGTAGTATTCGGACTAACTATGGCTACACCTTC. Its translation is CASSIRTNYGYTF.

The V call is TRBV2, the J call TRBJ2-7; the D gene is possibly TRBD1 (6 bases). This CDR3 contains 13 residues. V was trimmed by 5 bases and J by 4 bases, leaving 12 bases between them. CDR1 is SNHLY and CDR2 is FYNNEI in the germline V gene. DNA of the CDR3: TGTGCCAGCAGTCTCCGGGACATTTACGAGCAGTACTTC. Translating gives CASSLRDIYEQYF. The whole variable domain, remainder taken from reference TRBV2 and TRBJ2-7, is EPEVTQTPSHQVTQMGQEVILRCVPISNHLYFYWYRQILGQKVEFLVSFYNNEISEKSEIFDDQFSVERPDGSNFTLKIRSTKLEDSAMYFCASSLRDIYEQYFGPGTRLTVT.

The genes are TRBV28 and TRBJ2-2; D is uncertain. Germline V gene lookup returns CDR1 MDHEN and CDR2 SYDVKM. There are 13 residues in the CDR3. V was cut by 8 bases and J by 3 bases, with 10 bases left in between. CDR3 sequence reads: CASRRHDTGELFF. Written as DNA, the CDR3 is TGTGCCAGCCGCCGACATGACACCGGGGAGCTGTTTTTT. The full variable domain, in which reference TRBV28 and TRBJ2-2 provide the parts outside the CDR3, is DVKVTQSSRYLVKRTGEKVFLECVQDMDHENMFWYRQDPGLGLRLIYFSYDVKMKEKGDIPEGYSVSREKKERFSLILESASTNQTSMYLCASRRHDTGELFFGEGSRLTVL.

This clone was counted a single time. The rearrangement uses TRBV19 and TRBJ2-3, with 7 bases matching TRBD1. The junction had 5 bases not matched to a gene; V was cut back by 4 bases and J by 1 base. The V gene's germline CDR1 is LNHDA and CDR2 SQIVND (reference sequence). The CDR3 contains 15 residues. This CDR3 reads CASSSSRGRTDTQYF. The CDR3 DNA sequence: TGTGCCAGTAGTAGTAGTAGGGGGCGCACAGATACGCAGTATTTT.

This chain joins TRBV6-5 and TRBJ1-4; no clear D gene. This CDR3 region has 12 residues. The germline gives CDR1 MNHEY, CDR2 SVGAGI. The V and J ends lost 6 bases and 7 bases respectively, with 9 bases between them. The CDR3 DNA sequence: TGTGCCAGCAGGCCGAGGGTTGAAAAACTGTTTTTT. Its protein is CASRPRVEKLFF.

The genes are TRBV19 and TRBJ1-1; possibly TRBD1 for D (6 bases). This CDR3 spans 16 amino acids. The germline V gene has CDR1 LNHDA and CDR2 SQIVND (reference sequence). Between the trimmed V and J ends, which lost 4 bases and 2 bases, there was a span of 17 bases. The CDR3 DNA follows: TGTGCCAGTAGTACACCAGGGGCAGGGGTAAACACTGAAGCTTTCTTT. Amino acids: CASSTPGAGVNTEAFF.